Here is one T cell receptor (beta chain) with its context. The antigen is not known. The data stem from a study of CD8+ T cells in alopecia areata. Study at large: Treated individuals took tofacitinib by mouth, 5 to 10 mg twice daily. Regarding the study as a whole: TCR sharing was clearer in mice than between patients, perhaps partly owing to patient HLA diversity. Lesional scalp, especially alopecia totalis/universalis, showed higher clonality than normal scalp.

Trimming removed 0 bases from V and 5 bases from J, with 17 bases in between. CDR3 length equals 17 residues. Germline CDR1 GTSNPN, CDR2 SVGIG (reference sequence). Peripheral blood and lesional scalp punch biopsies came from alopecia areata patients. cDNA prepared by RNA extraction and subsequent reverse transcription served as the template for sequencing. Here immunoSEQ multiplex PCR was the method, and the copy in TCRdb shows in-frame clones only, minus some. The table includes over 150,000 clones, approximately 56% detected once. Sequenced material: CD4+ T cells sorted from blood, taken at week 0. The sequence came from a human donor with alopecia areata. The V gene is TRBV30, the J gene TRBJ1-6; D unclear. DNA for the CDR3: TGTGCCTGGAGTGTACCACCCCCCGGCATACATAATTCACCCCTCCACTTT. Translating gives CAWSVPPPGIHNSPLHF.